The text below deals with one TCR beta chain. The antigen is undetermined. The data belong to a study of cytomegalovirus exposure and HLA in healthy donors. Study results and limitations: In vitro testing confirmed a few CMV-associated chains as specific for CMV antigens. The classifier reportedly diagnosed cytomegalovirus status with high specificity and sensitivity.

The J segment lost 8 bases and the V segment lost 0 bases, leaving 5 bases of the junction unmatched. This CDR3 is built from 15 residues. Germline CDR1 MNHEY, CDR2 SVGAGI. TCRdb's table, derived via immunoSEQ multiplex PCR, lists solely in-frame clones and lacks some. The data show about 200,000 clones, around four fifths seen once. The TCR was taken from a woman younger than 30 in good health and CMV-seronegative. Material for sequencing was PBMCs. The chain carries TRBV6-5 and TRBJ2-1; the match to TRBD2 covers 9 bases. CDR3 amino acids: CASSYSLAGDYEQFF. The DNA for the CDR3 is TGTGCCAGCAGTTACTCCTTAGCGGGAGATTATGAGCAGTTCTTC.